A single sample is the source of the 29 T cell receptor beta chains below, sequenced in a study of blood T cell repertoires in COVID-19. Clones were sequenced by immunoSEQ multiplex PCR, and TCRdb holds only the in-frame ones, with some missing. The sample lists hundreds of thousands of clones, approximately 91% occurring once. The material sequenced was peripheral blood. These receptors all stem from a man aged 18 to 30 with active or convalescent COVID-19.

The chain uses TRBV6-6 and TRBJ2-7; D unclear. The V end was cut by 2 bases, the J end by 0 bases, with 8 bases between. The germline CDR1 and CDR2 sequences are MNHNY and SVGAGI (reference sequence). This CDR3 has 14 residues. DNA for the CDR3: TGTGCCAGCAGTTACGGCGGTGCCTCCTACGAGCAGTACTTC. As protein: CASSYGGASYEQYF.

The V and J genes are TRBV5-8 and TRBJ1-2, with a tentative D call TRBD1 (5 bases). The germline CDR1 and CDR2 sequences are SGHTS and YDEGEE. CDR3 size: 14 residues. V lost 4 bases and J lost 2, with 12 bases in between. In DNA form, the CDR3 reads TGTGCCAGCAGCCTTGACAGCTGGAACTATGGCTACACCTTC. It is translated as CASSLDSWNYGYTF.

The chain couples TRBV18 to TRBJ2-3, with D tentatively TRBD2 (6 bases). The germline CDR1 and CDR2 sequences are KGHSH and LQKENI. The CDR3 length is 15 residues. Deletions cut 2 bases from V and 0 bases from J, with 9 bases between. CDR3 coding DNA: TGTGCCAGCTCACCAGCGGGGCAGAGCACAGATACGCAGTATTTT. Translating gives CASSPAGQSTDTQYF.

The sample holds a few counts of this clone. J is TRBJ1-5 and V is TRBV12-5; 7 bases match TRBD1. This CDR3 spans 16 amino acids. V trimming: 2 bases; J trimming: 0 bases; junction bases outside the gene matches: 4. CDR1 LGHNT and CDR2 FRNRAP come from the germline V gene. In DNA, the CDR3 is TGTGCTAGTGGTTTGCCAAACAGGGGTAGCAATCAGCCCCAGCATTTT. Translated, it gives CASGLPNRGSNQPQHF.

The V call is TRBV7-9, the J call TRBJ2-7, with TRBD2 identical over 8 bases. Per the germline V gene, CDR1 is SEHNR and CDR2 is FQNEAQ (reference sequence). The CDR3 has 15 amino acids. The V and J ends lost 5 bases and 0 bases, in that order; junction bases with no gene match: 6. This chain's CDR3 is CASSPPGGSSYEQYF. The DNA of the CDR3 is TGTGCCAGCAGCCCCCCGGGGGGGAGCTCCTACGAGCAGTACTTC.

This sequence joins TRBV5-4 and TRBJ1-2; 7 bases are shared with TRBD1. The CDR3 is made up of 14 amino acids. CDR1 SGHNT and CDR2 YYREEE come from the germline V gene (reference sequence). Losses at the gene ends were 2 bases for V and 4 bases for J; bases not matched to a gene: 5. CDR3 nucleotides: TGTGCCAGCAGCTTATCGGACAGGAGCTATGGCTACACCTTC. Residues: CASSLSDRSYGYTF.

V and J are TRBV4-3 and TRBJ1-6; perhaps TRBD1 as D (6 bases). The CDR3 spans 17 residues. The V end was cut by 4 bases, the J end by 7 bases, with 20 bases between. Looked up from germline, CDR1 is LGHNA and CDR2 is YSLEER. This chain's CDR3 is CASSLSEGGSRNSPLHF. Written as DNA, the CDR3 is TGCGCCAGCAGCCTTTCAGAAGGGGGTTCGAGGAATTCACCCCTCCACTTT.

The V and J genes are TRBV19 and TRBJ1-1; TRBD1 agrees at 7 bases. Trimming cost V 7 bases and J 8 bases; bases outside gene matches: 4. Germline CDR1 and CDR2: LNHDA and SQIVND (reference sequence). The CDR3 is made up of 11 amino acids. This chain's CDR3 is CASTATGEAFF. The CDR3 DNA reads TGTGCCAGTACCGCGACAGGGGAAGCTTTCTTT.

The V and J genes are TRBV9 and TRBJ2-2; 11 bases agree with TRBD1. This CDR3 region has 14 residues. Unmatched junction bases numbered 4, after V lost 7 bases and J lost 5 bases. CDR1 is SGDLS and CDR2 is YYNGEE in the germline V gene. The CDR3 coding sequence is TGTGCCAGCGGGACAGGGGGAAAAACCGGGGAGCTGTTTTTT. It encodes CASGTGGKTGELFF.

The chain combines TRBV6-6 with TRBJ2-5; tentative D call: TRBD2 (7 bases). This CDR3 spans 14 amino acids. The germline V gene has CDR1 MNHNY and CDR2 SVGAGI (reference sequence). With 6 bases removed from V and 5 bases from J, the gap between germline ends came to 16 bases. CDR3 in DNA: TGTGCCAGCAGAAACGCTAAGGGGGGGGAGACCCAGTACTTC. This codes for CASRNAKGGETQYF.

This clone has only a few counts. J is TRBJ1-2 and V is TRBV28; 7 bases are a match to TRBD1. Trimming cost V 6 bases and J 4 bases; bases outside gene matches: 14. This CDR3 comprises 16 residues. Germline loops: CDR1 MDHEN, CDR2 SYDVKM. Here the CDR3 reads CASSPLGTGVSYGYTF. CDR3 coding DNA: TGTGCCAGCAGCCCACTAGGCACAGGGGTTTCCTATGGCTACACCTTC.

The DNA for the CDR3 is TGTGCCAGCAGTGAGGCAGGGGGAACTGAAGCTTTCTTT. The encoded protein is CASSEAGGTEAFF. V usage is TRBV6-4 and J usage is TRBJ1-1, with TRBD1 identical over 7 bases. After removal of 3 bases from V and 5 bases from J, the junction contained 3 bases not matched to a gene. The CDR3 is 13 amino acids. Germline V CDR1 and CDR2: MRHNA, SNTAGT.

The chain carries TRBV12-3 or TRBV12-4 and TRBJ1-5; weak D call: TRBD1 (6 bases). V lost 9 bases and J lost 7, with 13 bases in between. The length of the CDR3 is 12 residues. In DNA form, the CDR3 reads TGTGCCAGAGGACACAGGGACCAGCCCCAGCATTTT. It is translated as CARGHRDQPQHF.

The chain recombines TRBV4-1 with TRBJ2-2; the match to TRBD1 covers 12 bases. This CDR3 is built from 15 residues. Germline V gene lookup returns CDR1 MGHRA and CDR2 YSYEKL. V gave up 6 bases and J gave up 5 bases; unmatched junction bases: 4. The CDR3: CASSKGQGATGELFF. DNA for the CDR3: TGCGCCAGCAGTAAGGGACAGGGGGCAACCGGGGAGCTGTTTTTT.

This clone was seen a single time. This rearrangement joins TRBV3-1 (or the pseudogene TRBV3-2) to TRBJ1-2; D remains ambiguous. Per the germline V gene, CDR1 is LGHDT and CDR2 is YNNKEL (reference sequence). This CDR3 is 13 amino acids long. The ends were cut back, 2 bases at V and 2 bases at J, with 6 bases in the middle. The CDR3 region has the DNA TGTGCCAGCAGCCAAACAGAAAACTATGGCTACACCTTC. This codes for CASSQTENYGYTF.

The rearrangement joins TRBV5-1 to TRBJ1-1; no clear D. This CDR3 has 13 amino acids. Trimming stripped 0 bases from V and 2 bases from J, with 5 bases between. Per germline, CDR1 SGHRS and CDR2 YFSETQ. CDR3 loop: CASSLGRNTEAFF. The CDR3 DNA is TGCGCCAGCAGCTTGGGGAGAAACACTGAAGCTTTCTTT.

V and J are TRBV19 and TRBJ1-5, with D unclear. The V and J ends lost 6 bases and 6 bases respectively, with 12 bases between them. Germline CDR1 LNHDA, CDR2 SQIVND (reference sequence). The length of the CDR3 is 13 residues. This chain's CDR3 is CASRLRVTQPQHF. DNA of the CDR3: TGTGCCAGTAGATTGAGGGTTACTCAGCCCCAGCATTTT.

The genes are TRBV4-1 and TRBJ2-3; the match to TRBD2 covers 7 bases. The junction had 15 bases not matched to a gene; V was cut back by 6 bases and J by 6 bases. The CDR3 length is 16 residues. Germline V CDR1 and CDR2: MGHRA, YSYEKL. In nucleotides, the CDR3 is TGCGCCAGCAGTCCAGGTGTGAGCGGGGTTTCCGATACGCAGTATTTT. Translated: CASSPGVSGVSDTQYF.

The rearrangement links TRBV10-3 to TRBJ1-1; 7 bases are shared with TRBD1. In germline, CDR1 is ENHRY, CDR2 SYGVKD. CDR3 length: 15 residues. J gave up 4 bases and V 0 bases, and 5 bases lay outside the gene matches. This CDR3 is CAISESTGLGTEAFF. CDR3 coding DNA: TGTGCCATCAGTGAGTCGACAGGGTTGGGCACTGAAGCTTTCTTT.

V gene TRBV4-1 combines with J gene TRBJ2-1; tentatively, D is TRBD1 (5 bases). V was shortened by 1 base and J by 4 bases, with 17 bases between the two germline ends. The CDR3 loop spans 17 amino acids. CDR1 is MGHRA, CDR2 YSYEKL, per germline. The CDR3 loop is CASSQGGRISGYNEQFF. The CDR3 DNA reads TGCGCCAGCAGCCAAGGGGGCAGAATATCTGGGTACAATGAGCAGTTCTTC.

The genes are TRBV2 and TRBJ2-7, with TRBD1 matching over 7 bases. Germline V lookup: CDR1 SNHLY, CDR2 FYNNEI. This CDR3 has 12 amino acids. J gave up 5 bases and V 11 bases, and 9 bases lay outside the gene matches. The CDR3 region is CALHRGRNEQYF. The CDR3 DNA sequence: TGTGCCCTACACAGGGGCAGGAACGAGCAGTACTTC.

CDR3 in amino acids: CASSPRLDYVTGELFF. The CDR3 DNA is TGTGCCAGCAGCCCCCGCCTGGACTATGTCACCGGGGAGCTGTTTTTT. The gene calls are TRBV11-2 and TRBJ2-2, with a possible D match to TRBD2 (6 bases). The CDR3 spans 16 residues. V was pared by 5 bases and J by 4 bases, with 17 bases between. Germline loops: CDR1 SGHAT, CDR2 FQNNGV.

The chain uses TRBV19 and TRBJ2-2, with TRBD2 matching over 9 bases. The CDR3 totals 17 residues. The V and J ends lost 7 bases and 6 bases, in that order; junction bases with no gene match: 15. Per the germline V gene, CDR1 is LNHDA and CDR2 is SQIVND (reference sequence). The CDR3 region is CASKMASGINDPGELFF. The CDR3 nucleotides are TGTGCCAGTAAAATGGCTAGCGGGATAAATGACCCCGGGGAGCTGTTTTTT.

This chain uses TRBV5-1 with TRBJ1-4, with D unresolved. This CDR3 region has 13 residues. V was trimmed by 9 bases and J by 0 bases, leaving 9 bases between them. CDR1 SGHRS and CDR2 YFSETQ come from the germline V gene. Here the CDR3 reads CATLYTTNEKLFF. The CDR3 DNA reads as TGCGCCACCCTCTATACAACTAATGAAAAACTGTTTTTT. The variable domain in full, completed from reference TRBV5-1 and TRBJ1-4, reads KAGVTQTPRYLIKTRGQQVTLSCSPISGHRSVSWYQQTPGQGLQFLFEYFSETQRNKGNFPGRFSGRQFSNSRSEMNVSTLELGDSALYLCATLYTTNEKLFFGSGTQLSVL.

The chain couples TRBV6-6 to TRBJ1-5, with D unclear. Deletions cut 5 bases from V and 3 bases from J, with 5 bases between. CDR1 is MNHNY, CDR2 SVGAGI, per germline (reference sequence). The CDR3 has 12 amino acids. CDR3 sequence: CASSGDNQPQHF. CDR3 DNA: TGTGCCAGCAGTGGAGACAATCAGCCCCAGCATTTT.

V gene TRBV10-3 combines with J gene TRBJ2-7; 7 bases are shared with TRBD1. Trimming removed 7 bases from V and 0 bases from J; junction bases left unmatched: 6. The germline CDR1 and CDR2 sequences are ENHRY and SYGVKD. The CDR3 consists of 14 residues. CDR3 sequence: CAINGRGYSYEQYF. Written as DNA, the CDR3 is TGTGCCATCAACGGCAGGGGGTACTCCTACGAGCAGTACTTC.

Written as DNA, the CDR3 is TGTGCCAGTGATCGGGGGGGTGGTCAGCCCCAGCATTTT. This encodes CASDRGGGQPQHF. The genes are TRBV19 and TRBJ1-5; a possible D gene is TRBD1 (5 bases). Between the trimmed V and J ends, which lost 8 bases and 6 bases, there was a span of 14 bases. Germline V gene lookup returns CDR1 LNHDA and CDR2 SQIVND (reference sequence). The CDR3 loop spans 13 amino acids.

CDR3 in amino acids: CASSQEYPYEQYF. In DNA form, the CDR3 reads TGTGCCAGCAGCCAGGAGTACCCCTACGAGCAGTACTTC. V is TRBV3-1 (or the pseudogene TRBV3-2) and J is TRBJ2-7; no clear D. The CDR3 is 13 amino acids. In germline, CDR1 is LGHDT, CDR2 YNNKEL (reference sequence). V was trimmed by 3 bases and J by 2 bases, leaving 8 bases between them.

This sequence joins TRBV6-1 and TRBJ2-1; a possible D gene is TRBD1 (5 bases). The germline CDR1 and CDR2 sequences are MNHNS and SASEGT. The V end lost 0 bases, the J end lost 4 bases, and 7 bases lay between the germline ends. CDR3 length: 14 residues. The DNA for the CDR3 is TGTGCCAGCAGTGAAGCGACAGATTACAATGAGCAGTTCTTC. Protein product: CASSEATDYNEQFF.